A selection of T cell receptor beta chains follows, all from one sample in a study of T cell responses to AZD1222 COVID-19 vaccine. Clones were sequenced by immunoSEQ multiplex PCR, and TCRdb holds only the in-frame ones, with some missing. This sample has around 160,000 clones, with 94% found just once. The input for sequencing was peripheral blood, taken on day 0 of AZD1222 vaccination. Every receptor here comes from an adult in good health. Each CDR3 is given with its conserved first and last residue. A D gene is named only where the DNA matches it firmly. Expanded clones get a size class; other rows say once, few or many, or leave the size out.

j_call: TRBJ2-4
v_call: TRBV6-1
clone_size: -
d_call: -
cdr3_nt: TGTGCCAGCAGTGAAGCGGATACTGGCATTCAGTACTTC
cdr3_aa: CASSEADTGIQYF

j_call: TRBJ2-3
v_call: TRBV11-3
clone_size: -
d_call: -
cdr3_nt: TGTGCCAGCAGCTTTCGGGCTACAGATACGCAGTATTTT
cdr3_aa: CASSFRATDTQYF

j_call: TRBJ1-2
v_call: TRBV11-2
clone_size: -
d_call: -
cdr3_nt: TGTGCCAGCGGAACGGCGGGCTCGTGGACAGGCTACACCTTC
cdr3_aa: CASGTAGSWTGYTF

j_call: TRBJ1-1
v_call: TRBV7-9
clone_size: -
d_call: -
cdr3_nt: TGTGCCAGCAGCCCGAGGACAGAGAACACTGAAGCTTTCTTT
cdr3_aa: CASSPRTENTEAFF

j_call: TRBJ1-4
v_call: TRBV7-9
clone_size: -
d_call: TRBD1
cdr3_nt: TGTGCCAGCAGCTCTCGACAGGGCTTAACTAATGAAAAACTGTTTTTT
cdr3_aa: CASSSRQGLTNEKLFF

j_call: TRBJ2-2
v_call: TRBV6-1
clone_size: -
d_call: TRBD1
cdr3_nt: TGTGCCAGCAGTGACCGGACCGGGACAGGGCCCGGGGAGCTGTTTTTT
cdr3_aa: CASSDRTGTGPGELFF

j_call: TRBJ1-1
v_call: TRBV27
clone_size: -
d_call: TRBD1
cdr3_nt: TGTGCCAGCAGTTTATCGCAAGGGGGCTACACTGAAGCTTTCTTT
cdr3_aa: CASSLSQGGYTEAFF

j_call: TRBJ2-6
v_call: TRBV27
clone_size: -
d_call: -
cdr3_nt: TGTGCCAGCAGTTTATTCCAGGGTTCTGGGGCCAACGTCCTGACTTTC
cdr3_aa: CASSLFQGSGANVLTF

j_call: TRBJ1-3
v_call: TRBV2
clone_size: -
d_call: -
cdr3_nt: TGTGCCAGCAGTGCTCGTTTTCCTAGCTCTGGAAACACCATATATTTT
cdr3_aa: CASSARFPSSGNTIYF

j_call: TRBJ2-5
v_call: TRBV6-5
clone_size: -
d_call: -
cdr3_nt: TGTGCCAGCAGTTACGGAGAGACCCAGTACTTC
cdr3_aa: CASSYGETQYF

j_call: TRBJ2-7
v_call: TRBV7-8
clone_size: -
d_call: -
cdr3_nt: TGTGCCAGCAGCTTTTATGAATACGAGCAGTACTTC
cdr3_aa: CASSFYEYEQYF

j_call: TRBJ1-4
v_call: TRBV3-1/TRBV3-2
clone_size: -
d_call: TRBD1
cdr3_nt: TGTGCCAGCAGCTCCGGGACAGGTGGAGAAAAACTGTTTTTT
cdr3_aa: CASSSGTGGEKLFF

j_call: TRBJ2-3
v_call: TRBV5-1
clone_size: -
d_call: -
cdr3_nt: TGCGCCAGCAGCCCTCGGGGGCCCTCCGATACGCAGTATTTT
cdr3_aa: CASSPRGPSDTQYF

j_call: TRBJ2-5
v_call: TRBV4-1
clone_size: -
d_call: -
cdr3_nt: TGCGCCAGCAGCCCGTGGAGACTCACGGAAGAGACCCAGTACTTC
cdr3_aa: CASSPWRLTEETQYF

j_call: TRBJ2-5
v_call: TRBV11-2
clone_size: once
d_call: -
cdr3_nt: TGTGCCAGCAGCTTAAAGGCAGGGGTGTACCAAGAGACCCAGTACTTC
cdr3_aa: CASSLKAGVYQETQYF

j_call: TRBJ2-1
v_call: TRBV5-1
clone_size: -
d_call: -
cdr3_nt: TGCGCCAGCAGCTTGGCCCCCGGAAACAATGAGCAGTTCTTC
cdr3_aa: CASSLAPGNNEQFF

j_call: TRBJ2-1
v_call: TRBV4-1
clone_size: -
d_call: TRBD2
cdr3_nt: TGCGCCAGCAGCCGGCTAGCGGGAGGCAATGAGCAGTTCTTC
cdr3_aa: CASSRLAGGNEQFF

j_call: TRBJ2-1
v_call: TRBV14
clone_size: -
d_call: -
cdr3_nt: TGTGCCAGCAGCCCGGCCAGGGGCAAATCCTACAATGAGCAGTTCTTC
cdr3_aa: CASSPARGKSYNEQFF

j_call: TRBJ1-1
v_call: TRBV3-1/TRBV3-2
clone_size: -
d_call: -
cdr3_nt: TGTGCCAGCAGCCACAGCCAACGGGGAACTGAAGCTTTCTTT
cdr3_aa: CASSHSQRGTEAFF

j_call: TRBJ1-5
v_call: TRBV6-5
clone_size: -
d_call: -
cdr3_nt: TGTGCCAGCAGTTCCGGGATTTGGGGGTTTTTGGAGCCCCAGCATTTT
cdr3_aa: CASSSGIWGFLEPQHF

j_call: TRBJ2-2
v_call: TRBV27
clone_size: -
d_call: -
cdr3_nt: TGTGCCAGCAGCCCCACGGGACTTAAAGGGAACACCGGGGAGCTGTTTTTT
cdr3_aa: CASSPTGLKGNTGELFF

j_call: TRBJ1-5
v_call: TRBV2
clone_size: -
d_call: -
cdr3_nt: TGTGCCTCGAACAGGGAGGGCAATCAGCCCCAGCATTTT
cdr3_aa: CASNREGNQPQHF